Ten or more counts support the clone carrying this TCR beta chain. Its cognate antigen is unknown. Using constant-segment primers, 5'RACE produced TCR alpha and TCR beta cDNA libraries carrying sample barcodes and UMIs. TCRdb independently ran MiXCR on the 5' RACE reads; one entry per CDR3 protein. The sample contains hundreds of thousands of distinct CDR3 sequences, 25% to 30% of which appear only once. Per the germline V gene, CDR1 is SGHRS and CDR2 is YFSETQ. Trimming shortened V by 4 bases and J by 2 bases, and 4 bases separated the two germline ends. This CDR3 has 12 residues. These data belong to a study of T-cell memory formation after mild COVID-19. Study-wide findings and caveats: For contracting clones, CD4+ ones sat mainly in CM and EM, CD8+ in EMRA. Memory cells collected pre-infection included some clones that later responded, suggesting cross-reactive memory joined.

Sequenced input: PBMCs or a T cell subset sorted from them (not recorded which). This rearrangement joins TRBV5-1 to TRBJ2-1; the D is unclear. The clonotype was recovered from an adult woman who had mild COVID-19 (a few samples of this study predate the infection). Cell type and time point are not known. The CDR3 spells CASSTAYNEQFF. The DNA of the CDR3 is TGCGCCAGCAGCACAGCCTACAATGAGCAGTTCTTC.